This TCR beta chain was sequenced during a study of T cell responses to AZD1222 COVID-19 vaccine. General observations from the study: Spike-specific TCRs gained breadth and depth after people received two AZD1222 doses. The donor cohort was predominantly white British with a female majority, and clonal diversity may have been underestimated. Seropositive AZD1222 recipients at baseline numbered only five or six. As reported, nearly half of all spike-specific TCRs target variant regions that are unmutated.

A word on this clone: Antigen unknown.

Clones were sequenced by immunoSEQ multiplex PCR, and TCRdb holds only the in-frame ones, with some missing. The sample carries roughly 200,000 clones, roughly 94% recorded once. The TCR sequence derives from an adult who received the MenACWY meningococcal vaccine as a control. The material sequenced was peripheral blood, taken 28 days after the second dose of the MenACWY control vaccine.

The CDR3 coding sequence is TGCAGCGTTGAAACGGCCGGGGAAGCTTTCTTT. Translating it yields CSVETAGEAFF. This chain joins TRBV29-1 and TRBJ1-1; D is undetermined. Germline CDR1 is SQVTM and CDR2 is ANQGSEA. With 2 bases removed from V and 8 bases from J, the gap between germline ends came to 9 bases. This CDR3 has 11 amino acids.